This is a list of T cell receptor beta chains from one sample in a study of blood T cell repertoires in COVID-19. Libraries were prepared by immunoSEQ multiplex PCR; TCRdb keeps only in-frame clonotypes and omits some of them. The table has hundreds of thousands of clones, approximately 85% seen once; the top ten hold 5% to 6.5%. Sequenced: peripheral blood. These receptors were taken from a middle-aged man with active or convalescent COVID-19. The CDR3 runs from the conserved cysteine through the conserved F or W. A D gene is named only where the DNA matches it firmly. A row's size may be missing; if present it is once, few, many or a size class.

cdr3_aa: CASRDSGNQPQHF; cdr3_nt: TGTGCCAGCCGGGACAGCGGCAATCAGCCCCAGCATTTT; clone_size: -; v_call: TRBV6-6; d_call: TRBD1; j_call: TRBJ1-5
cdr3_aa: CASFKHSLGQQLRYEQYF; cdr3_nt: TGTGCCAGCTTTAAGCACTCTCTGGGACAGCAACTTCGCTACGAGCAGTACTTC; clone_size: -; v_call: TRBV21-1; d_call: -; j_call: TRBJ2-7
cdr3_aa: CASSQEEGNSRLFF; cdr3_nt: TGTGCCAGCAGCCAAGAGGAGGGAAACTCGAGGCTGTTTTTT; clone_size: -; v_call: TRBV3-1/TRBV3-2; d_call: -; j_call: TRBJ1-4
cdr3_aa: CASSEGAGANVLTF; cdr3_nt: TGTGCCAGCAGTGAAGGGGCTGGGGCCAACGTCCTGACTTTC; clone_size: -; v_call: TRBV28; d_call: -; j_call: TRBJ2-6
cdr3_aa: CASSPGGSNTDTQYF; cdr3_nt: TGTGCCAGCAGCCCAGGAGGGAGTAACACAGATACGCAGTATTTT; clone_size: -; v_call: TRBV9; d_call: -; j_call: TRBJ2-3
cdr3_aa: CASSVSSSGNEQFF; cdr3_nt: TGTGCCAGTAGTGTGTCTAGCTCTGGCAATGAGCAGTTCTTC; clone_size: -; v_call: TRBV19; d_call: -; j_call: TRBJ2-1
cdr3_aa: CASSRDDQGAGEKLFF; cdr3_nt: TGTGCCAGCAGCCGAGACGACCAGGGGGCTGGAGAAAAACTGTTTTTT; clone_size: few; v_call: TRBV6-6; d_call: TRBD1; j_call: TRBJ1-4
cdr3_aa: CASGYRAWGRETQYF; cdr3_nt: TGTGCCAGCGGCTACAGGGCATGGGGTCGAGAGACCCAGTACTTC; clone_size: -; v_call: TRBV28; d_call: -; j_call: TRBJ2-5
cdr3_aa: CASSLAPGSGSEDTQYF; cdr3_nt: TGTGCCAGCAGCTTAGCGCCGGGGTCGGGGTCAGAAGATACGCAGTATTTT; clone_size: once; v_call: TRBV7-9; d_call: -; j_call: TRBJ2-3
cdr3_aa: CASSLGENYGYTF; cdr3_nt: TGCGCCAGCAGCTTGGGTGAGAACTATGGCTACACCTTC; clone_size: -; v_call: TRBV5-1; d_call: -; j_call: TRBJ1-2
cdr3_aa: CASSVSGIPNQPQHF; cdr3_nt: TGTGCCAGCAGCGTAAGCGGTATCCCCAATCAGCCCCAGCATTTT; clone_size: -; v_call: TRBV9; d_call: -; j_call: TRBJ1-5
cdr3_aa: CAISDETGGDEKLFF; cdr3_nt: TGTGCCATCAGTGACGAGACAGGGGGCGATGAAAAACTGTTTTTT; clone_size: -; v_call: TRBV10-3; d_call: TRBD1; j_call: TRBJ1-4
cdr3_aa: CASSQDGDRGWTEAFF; cdr3_nt: TGCGCCAGCAGCCAAGATGGGGACAGGGGGTGGACTGAAGCTTTCTTT; clone_size: -; v_call: TRBV4-1; d_call: TRBD1; j_call: TRBJ1-1
cdr3_aa: CASSPRTSGISSYEQYF; cdr3_nt: TGTGCCAGCAGCCCACGGACTAGCGGGATTAGCTCCTACGAGCAGTACTTC; clone_size: few; v_call: TRBV5-4; d_call: TRBD2; j_call: TRBJ2-7
cdr3_aa: CASRPAGTNQETQYF; cdr3_nt: TGTGCCAGCAGACCCGCCGGGACAAACCAAGAGACCCAGTACTTC; clone_size: few; v_call: TRBV2; d_call: -; j_call: TRBJ2-5
cdr3_aa: CASTRRGRPGSYEQYF; cdr3_nt: TGTGCCAGCACGAGAAGGGGGCGTCCCGGCTCCTACGAGCAGTACTTC; clone_size: -; v_call: TRBV7-9; d_call: TRBD1; j_call: TRBJ2-7
cdr3_aa: CASSAGLAGAPGAFYNEQFF; cdr3_nt: TGTGCCAGCAGCGCAGGACTAGCGGGAGCCCCGGGGGCATTCTACAATGAGCAGTTCTTC; clone_size: once; v_call: TRBV9; d_call: TRBD2; j_call: TRBJ2-1